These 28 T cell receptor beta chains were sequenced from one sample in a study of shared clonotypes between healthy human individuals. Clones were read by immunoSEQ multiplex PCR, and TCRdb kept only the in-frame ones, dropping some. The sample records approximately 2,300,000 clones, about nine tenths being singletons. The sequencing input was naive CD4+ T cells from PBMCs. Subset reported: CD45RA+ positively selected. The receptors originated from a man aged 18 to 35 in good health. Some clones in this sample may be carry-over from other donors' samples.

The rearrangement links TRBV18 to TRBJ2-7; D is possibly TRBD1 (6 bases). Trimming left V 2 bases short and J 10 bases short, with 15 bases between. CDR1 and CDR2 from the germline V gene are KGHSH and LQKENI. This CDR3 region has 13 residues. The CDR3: CASSPEGVPGQYF. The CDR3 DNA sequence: TGTGCCAGCTCACCAGAGGGGGTGCCGGGACAGTACTTC.

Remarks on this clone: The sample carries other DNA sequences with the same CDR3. CDR3 DNA: TGTGCCAGCAGCGTAGTAGGGACTAGCGGTTACAATGAGCAGTTCTTC. It specifies CASSVVGTSGYNEQFF. The V call is TRBV9, the J call TRBJ2-1; TRBD2 agrees at 11 bases. CDR1 is SGDLS, CDR2 YYNGEE, per germline. This CDR3 has 16 amino acids. The ends lost 0 bases at V and 4 bases at J; junction bases unmatched: 3.

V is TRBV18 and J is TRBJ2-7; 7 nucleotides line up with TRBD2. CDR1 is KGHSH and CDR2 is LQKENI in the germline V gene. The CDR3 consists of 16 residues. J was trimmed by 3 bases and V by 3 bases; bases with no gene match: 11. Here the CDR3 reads CASSPPMGRGVYEQYF. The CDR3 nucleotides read TGTGCCAGCTCACCCCCCATGGGGAGGGGAGTCTACGAGCAGTACTTC.

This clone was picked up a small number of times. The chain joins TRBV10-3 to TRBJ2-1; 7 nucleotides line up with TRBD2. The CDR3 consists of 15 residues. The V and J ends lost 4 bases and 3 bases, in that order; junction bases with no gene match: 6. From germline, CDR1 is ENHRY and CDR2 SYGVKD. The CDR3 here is CAISVGLAVYNEQFF. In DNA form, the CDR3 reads TGTGCCATCAGTGTAGGGCTAGCGGTCTACAATGAGCAGTTCTTC.

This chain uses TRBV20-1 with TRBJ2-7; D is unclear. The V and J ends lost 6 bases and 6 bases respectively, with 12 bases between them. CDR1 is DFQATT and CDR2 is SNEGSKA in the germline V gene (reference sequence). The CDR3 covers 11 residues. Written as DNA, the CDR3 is TGCAGTGCACCCGCCCCCCCCGAGCAGTACTTC. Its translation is CSAPAPPEQYF.

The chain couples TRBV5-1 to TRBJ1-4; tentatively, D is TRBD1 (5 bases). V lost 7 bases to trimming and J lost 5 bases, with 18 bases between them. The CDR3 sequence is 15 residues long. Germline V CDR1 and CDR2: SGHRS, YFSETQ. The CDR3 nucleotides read TGCGCCAGCTCCCAAACGGGACGGAAGAATGAAAAACTGTTTTTT. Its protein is CASSQTGRKNEKLFF.

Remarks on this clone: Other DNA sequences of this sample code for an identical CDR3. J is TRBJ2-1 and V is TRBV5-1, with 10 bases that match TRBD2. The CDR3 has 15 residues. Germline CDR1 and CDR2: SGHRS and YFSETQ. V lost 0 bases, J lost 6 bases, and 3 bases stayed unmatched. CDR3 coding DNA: TGCGCCAGCAGCTTGGGAAGCGGGAGGGCCAATGAGCAGTTCTTC. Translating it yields CASSLGSGRANEQFF.

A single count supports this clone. This chain's CDR3 is CASSGRDSRALNTGELFF. The CDR3 DNA is TGTGCCAGTAGTGGACGGGACAGCCGTGCCCTTAACACCGGGGAGCTGTTTTTT. This sequence joins TRBV19 and TRBJ2-2; 7 bases align to TRBD1. The germline CDR1 and CDR2 sequences are LNHDA and SQIVND (reference sequence). The CDR3 runs 18 residues. The V segment lost 5 bases and the J segment 2 bases; nucleotides outside the gene matches: 14. The full variable domain, its missing parts supplied by reference TRBV19 and TRBJ2-2, is DGGITQSPKYLFRKEGQNVTLSCEQNLNHDAMYWYRQDPGQGLRLIYYSQIVNDFQKGDIAEGYSVSREKKESFPLTVTSAQKNPTAFYLCASSGRDSRALNTGELFFGEGSRLTVL.

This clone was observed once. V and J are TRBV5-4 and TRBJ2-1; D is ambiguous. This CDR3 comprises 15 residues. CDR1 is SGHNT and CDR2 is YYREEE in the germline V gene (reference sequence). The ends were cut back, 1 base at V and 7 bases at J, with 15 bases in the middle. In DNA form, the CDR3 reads TGTGCCAGCAGCTTGTTTGCGTCTATTGGGAATGAGCAGTTCTTC. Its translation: CASSLFASIGNEQFF. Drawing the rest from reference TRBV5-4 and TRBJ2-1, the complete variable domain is ETGVTQSPTHLIKTRGQQVTLRCSSQSGHNTVSWYQQALGQGPQFIFQYYREEENGRGNFPPRFSGLQFPNYSSELNVNALELDDSALYLCASSLFASIGNEQFFGPGTRLTVL.

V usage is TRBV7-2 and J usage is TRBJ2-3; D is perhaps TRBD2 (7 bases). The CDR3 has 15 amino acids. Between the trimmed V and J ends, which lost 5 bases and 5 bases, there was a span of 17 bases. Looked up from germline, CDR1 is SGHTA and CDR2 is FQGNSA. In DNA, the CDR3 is TGTGCCAGCAGCAGGGAGGGGGGAGCTATAGATACGCAGTATTTT. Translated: CASSREGGAIDTQYF.

CDR3 residues: CASGVTDTQYF. CDR3 sequence (DNA): TGTGCCAGCGGCGTCACAGATACGCAGTATTTT. The rearrangement links TRBV6-1 to TRBJ2-3; D not resolved. The CDR3 length is 11 residues. Germline CDR1 MNHNS, CDR2 SASEGT. V was clipped by 8 bases and J by 2 bases, with 5 bases between them.

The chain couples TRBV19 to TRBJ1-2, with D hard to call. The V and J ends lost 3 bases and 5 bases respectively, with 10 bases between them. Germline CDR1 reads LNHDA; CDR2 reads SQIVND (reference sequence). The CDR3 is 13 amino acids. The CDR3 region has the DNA TGTGCCAGTAGTATCGGGCAGGAATATGGCTACACCTTC. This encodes CASSIGQEYGYTF.

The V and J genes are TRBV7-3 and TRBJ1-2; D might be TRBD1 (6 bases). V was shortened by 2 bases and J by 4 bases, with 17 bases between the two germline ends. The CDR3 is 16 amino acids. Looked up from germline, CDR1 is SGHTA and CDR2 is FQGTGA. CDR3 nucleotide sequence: TGTGCCAGCAGCTTAGGATACCGTGAGGGGGGCTATGGCTACACCTTC. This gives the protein CASSLGYREGGYGYTF.

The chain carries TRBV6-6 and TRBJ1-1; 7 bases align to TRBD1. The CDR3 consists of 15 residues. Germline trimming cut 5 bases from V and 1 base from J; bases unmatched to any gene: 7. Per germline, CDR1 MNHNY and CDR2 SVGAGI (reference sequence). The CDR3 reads CASSDRVGANTEAFF. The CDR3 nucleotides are TGTGCCAGCAGTGACAGGGTCGGGGCGAACACTGAAGCTTTCTTT.

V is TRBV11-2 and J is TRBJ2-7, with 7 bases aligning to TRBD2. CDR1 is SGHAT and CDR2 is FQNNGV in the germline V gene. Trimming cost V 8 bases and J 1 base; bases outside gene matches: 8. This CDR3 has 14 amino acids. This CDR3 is CASQRGGASYEQYF. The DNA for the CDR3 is TGTGCCAGCCAACGGGGAGGGGCATCCTACGAGCAGTACTTC.

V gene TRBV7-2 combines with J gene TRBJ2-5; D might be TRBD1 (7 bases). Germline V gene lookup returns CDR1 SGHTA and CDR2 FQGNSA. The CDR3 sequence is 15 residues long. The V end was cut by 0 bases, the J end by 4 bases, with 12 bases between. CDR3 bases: TGTGCCAGCAGCTTAGCAGGCAGGGGGGCAGAGACCCAGTACTTC. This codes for CASSLAGRGAETQYF.

The CDR3 sequence is CASSQAFRTTNYGYTF. CDR3 nucleotide sequence: TGTGCCAGCAGCCAAGCCTTTCGGACCACGAACTATGGCTACACCTTC. The gene calls are TRBV4-2 and TRBJ1-2, with D uncertain. CDR1 and CDR2 from the germline V gene are LGHNA and YNFKEQ. Deletions cut 1 base from V and 2 bases from J, with 14 bases between. The CDR3 totals 16 residues.

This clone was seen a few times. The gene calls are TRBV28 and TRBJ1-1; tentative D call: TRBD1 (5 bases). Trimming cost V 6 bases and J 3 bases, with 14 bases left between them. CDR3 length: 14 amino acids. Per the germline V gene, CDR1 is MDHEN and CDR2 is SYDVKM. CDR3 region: CASSMGGKYTEAFF. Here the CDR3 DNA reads TGTGCCAGCAGCATGGGGGGGAAATACACTGAAGCTTTCTTT.

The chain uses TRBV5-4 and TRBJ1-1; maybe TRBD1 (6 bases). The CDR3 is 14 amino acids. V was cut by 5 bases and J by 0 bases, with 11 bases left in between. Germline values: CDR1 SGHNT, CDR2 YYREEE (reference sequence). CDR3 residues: CASSGGPMNTEAFF. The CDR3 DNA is TGTGCCAGCAGTGGGGGGCCCATGAACACTGAAGCTTTCTTT.

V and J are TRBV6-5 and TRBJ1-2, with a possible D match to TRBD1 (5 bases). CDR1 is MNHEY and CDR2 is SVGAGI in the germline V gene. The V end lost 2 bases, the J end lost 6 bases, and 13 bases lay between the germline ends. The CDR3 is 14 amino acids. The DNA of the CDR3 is TGTGCCAGCAGTTACGGGGGAGACCTCAATGGCTACACCTTC. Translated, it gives CASSYGGDLNGYTF.

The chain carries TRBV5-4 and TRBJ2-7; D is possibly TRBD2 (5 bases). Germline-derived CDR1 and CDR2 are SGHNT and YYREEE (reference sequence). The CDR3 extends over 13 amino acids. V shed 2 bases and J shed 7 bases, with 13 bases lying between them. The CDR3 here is CASSLERTGEQYF. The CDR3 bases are TGTGCCAGCAGCTTAGAGCGGACTGGTGAGCAGTACTTC.

The CDR3 region is CASSSYLTGGTGELFF. Written as DNA, the CDR3 is TGTGCCAGCAGCTCGTATTTGACAGGGGGTACCGGGGAGCTGTTTTTT. This chain uses TRBV5-6 with TRBJ2-2, with 9 bases that match TRBD1. V dropped 3 bases and J dropped 5; count of bases not matched to a gene: 8. The length of the CDR3 is 16 residues. Germline CDR1 and CDR2: SGHDT and YYEEEE.

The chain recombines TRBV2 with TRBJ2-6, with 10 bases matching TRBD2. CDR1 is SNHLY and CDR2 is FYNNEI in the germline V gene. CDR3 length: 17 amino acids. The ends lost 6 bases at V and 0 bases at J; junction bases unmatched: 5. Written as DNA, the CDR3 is TGTGCCAGCAGCCCCGCTAGCGGGAGCTCTGGGGCCAACGTCCTGACTTTC. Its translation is CASSPASGSSGANVLTF.

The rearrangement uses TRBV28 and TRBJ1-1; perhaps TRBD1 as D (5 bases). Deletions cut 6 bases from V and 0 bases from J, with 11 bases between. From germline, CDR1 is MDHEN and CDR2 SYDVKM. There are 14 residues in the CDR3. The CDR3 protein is CASRPGSMNTEAFF. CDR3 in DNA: TGTGCCAGCAGACCAGGGAGCATGAACACTGAAGCTTTCTTT.

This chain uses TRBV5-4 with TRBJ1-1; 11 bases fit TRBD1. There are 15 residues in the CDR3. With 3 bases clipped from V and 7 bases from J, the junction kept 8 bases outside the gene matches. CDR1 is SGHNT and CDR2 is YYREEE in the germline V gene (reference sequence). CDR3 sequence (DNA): TGTGCCAGCAGCTCGAGGGACAGGGGGTTCGATGAAGCTTTCTTT. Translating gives CASSSRDRGFDEAFF.

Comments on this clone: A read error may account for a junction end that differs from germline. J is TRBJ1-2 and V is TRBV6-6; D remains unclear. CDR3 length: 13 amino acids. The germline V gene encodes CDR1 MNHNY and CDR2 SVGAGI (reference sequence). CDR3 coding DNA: TGTGCCAGCAGTGACTCGGCGACCTATGGCTACACCTTC. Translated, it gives CASSDSATYGYTF.

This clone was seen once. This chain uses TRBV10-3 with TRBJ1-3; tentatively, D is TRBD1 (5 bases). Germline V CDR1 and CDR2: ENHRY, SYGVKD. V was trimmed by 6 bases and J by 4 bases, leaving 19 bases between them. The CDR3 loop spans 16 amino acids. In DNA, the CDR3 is TGTGCCATCAGACCAGTCCCCAGGGAAACGGGAAACACCATATATTTT. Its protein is CAIRPVPRETGNTIYF.

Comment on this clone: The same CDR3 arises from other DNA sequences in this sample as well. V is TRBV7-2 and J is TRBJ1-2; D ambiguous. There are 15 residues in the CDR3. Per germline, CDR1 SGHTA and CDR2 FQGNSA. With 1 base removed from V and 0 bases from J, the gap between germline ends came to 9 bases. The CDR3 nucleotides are TGTGCCAGCAGCTTAGGGGCAGGTCCTAACTATGGCTACACCTTC. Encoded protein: CASSLGAGPNYGYTF.